Listed here are 23 T cell receptor beta chains from one sample, sequenced in a study of cytomegalovirus exposure and HLA in healthy donors. The PCR used 60 Vbeta and 13 Jbeta primers. Generated by immunoSEQ multiplex PCR, the TCRdb table keeps only in-frame clones and is missing some. The data contain about 190,000 clones, around 79% of them singletons. Sequencing input: PBMCs. The receptor set was obtained from a woman aged 50 to 60 in good health and CMV-seronegative.

In nucleotides, the CDR3 is TGTGCCAGCAGCTTGGGGACAGTTCGTACTGAAGCTTTCTTT. Protein: CASSLGTVRTEAFF. The chain links TRBV5-8 to TRBJ1-1; tentative D call: TRBD1 (6 bases). CDR3 length: 14 residues. V was trimmed by 0 bases and J by 5 bases, leaving 11 bases between them. Per germline, CDR1 SGHTS and CDR2 YDEGEE.

This clone was recorded a few times. CDR3 nucleotides: TGTGCCAGCAGCTCGCCGCGGGATACTGGGCATGGCTACACCTTC. Its translation: CASSSPRDTGHGYTF. The rearrangement uses TRBV11-2 and TRBJ1-2; D gene uncertain. Looked up from germline, CDR1 is SGHAT and CDR2 is FQNNGV. There are 15 residues in the CDR3. V was shortened by 4 bases and J by 6 bases, with 18 bases between the two germline ends.

This clone was seen only once. The chain is built from TRBV5-1 and TRBJ1-2; D remains unclear. The ends were cut back, 0 bases at V and 8 bases at J, with 23 bases in the middle. The CDR3 spans 17 residues. Germline V gene lookup returns CDR1 SGHRS and CDR2 YFSETQ. DNA for the CDR3: TGCGCCAGCAGCTTGGACCCTTCAACTGCCAGGTTGTCCGGCTACACCTTC. It codes for CASSLDPSTARLSGYTF.

Only a few counts were recorded for this clone. CDR3 sequence: CSVLIIRDRGEKLFF. In nucleotides, the CDR3 is TGCAGCGTTTTGATTATCCGGGACAGGGGAGAAAAACTGTTTTTT. The genes are TRBV29-1 and TRBJ1-4; 10 positions agree with TRBD1. The CDR3 has 15 residues. V trimming: 5 bases; J trimming: 8 bases; junction bases outside the gene matches: 11. Germline values: CDR1 SQVTM, CDR2 ANQGSEA. Variable domain in full (rest from reference TRBV29-1 and TRBJ1-4): SAVISQKPSRDICQRGTSLTIQCQVDSQVTMMFWYRQQPGQSLTLIATANQGSEATYESGFVIDKFPISRPNLTFSTLTVSNMSPEDSSIYLCSVLIIRDRGEKLFFGSGTQLSVL.

There are a few counts of this clone. CDR3 in amino acids: CASSPGEGYGYTF. The CDR3, as DNA: TGCGCCAGCAGCCCAGGGGAAGGCTATGGCTACACCTTC. The V gene is TRBV5-1, the J gene TRBJ1-2, with a tentative D call TRBD1 (6 bases). Germline CDR1 SGHRS, CDR2 YFSETQ. Trimming cost V 4 bases and J 4 bases, with 11 bases left between them. The CDR3 has 13 residues.

The rearrangement uses TRBV6-6 and TRBJ2-2, with a possible D match to TRBD2 (5 bases). CDR3 length: 13 residues. Germline assignment: CDR1 MNHNY and CDR2 SVGAGI (reference sequence). V lost 7 bases, J lost 4 bases, and 10 bases lay in between. The CDR3 DNA sequence: TGTGCCAGCAAAGGCCGGGGCACCGGGGAGCTGTTTTTT. Protein product: CASKGRGTGELFF.

The chain joins TRBV4-2 to TRBJ2-1; 8 nucleotides agree with TRBD1. Germline-derived CDR1 and CDR2 are LGHNA and YNFKEQ. V gave up 1 base and J gave up 8 bases; unmatched junction bases: 4. This CDR3 spans 14 amino acids. The CDR3 coding sequence is TGTGCCAGCAGCCAAGGGACAGGGAATTATGAGCAGTTCTTC. It translates to CASSQGTGNYEQFF.

V gene TRBV6-1 combines with J gene TRBJ2-5, with D possibly being TRBD1 (6 bases). The CDR3 spans 13 residues. In germline, CDR1 is MNHNS, CDR2 SASEGT. The V and J ends lost 0 bases and 9 bases respectively, with 11 bases between them. The CDR3 coding sequence is TGTGCCAGCAGTGAAGCGCGGTGGGGGCCCCAGTACTTC. It is translated as CASSEARWGPQYF.

This clone was observed a few times. The chain combines TRBV5-1 with TRBJ1-1, with TRBD1 matching over 10 bases. The V and J ends lost 0 bases and 4 bases, in that order; junction bases with no gene match: 6. Germline V gene data show CDR1 as SGHRS and CDR2 as YFSETQ. There are 16 residues in the CDR3. The CDR3 loop reads CASSLGDRGFGTEAFF. The CDR3 bases are TGCGCCAGCAGCTTGGGGGACAGGGGTTTTGGCACTGAAGCTTTCTTT.

This chain links TRBV18 with TRBJ2-5; TRBD1 agrees at 7 bases. Germline V gene sequence: CDR1 KGHSH, CDR2 LQKENI. The CDR3 length is 15 residues. The trim removed 3 bases at V and 5 bases at J, leaving 9 bases unmatched. The CDR3 bases are TGTGCCAGCTCACCGAGACAGGGTTTGCGGGAGACCCAGTACTTC. It codes for CASSPRQGLRETQYF.

This rearrangement joins TRBV28 to TRBJ2-5, with D possibly TRBD1 on 6 matching bases. The CDR3 loop spans 17 amino acids. Trimming pared 1 base from V and 4 bases from J, leaving 19 bases between. The germline V gene encodes CDR1 MDHEN and CDR2 SYDVKM. The CDR3 DNA reads as TGTGCCAGCAGTTTATTTTCATCCGTGGGGGCCAGAGAGACCCAGTACTTC. Its translation is CASSLFSSVGARETQYF.

The chain couples TRBV19 to TRBJ2-7; D may be TRBD2 (7 bases). The V gene lost 1 base and the J gene lost 2 bases, with 12 bases spanning the gap. From germline, CDR1 is LNHDA and CDR2 SQIVND (reference sequence). This CDR3 spans 15 amino acids. The CDR3 nucleotides read TGTGCCAGTAGTATAGGCGGGGGCTCCACCTACGAGCAGTACTTC. It specifies CASSIGGGSTYEQYF. Supplemented by reference TRBV19 and TRBJ2-7, the full variable domain reads DGGITQSPKYLFRKEGQNVTLSCEQNLNHDAMYWYRQDPGQGLRLIYYSQIVNDFQKGDIAEGYSVSREKKESFPLTVTSAQKNPTAFYLCASSIGGGSTYEQYFGPGTRLTVT.

The V call is TRBV2, the J call TRBJ1-1, with D hard to call. CDR1 and CDR2 from the germline V gene are SNHLY and FYNNEI. Trimming pared 6 bases from V and 11 bases from J, leaving 16 bases between. The CDR3 length is 12 residues. The CDR3 protein is CASRSPQKDAFF. Written as DNA, the CDR3 is TGTGCCAGCAGGTCGCCCCAGAAAGATGCTTTCTTT.

CDR3 amino acids: CASSLFIVNTEAFF. CDR3 nucleotide sequence: TGTGCCAGCAGCTTGTTTATAGTGAACACTGAAGCTTTCTTT. The chain recombines TRBV7-2 with TRBJ1-1; D uncertain. The length of the CDR3 is 14 residues. Trimming pared 3 bases from V and 0 bases from J, leaving 8 bases between. Germline V gene lookup returns CDR1 SGHTA and CDR2 FQGNSA.

This clone was seen a handful of times. This chain uses TRBV29-1 with TRBJ1-4; TRBD1 matches at 8 bases. CDR1 and CDR2 (germline): SQVTM, ANQGSEA. J gave up 0 bases and V 4 bases, and 4 bases lay outside the gene matches. The CDR3 length is 15 residues. CDR3 coding DNA: TGCAGCGTTGCTCACAGGGGGTCAACTAATGAAAAACTGTTTTTT. It encodes CSVAHRGSTNEKLFF.

This clone was found once. The rearrangement joins TRBV5-1 to TRBJ2-7, with 7 bases lining up with TRBD1. V shed 4 bases and J 2 bases; nucleotides not matched to a gene: 3. From germline, CDR1 is SGHRS and CDR2 YFSETQ. CDR3 length: 13 residues. CDR3 protein: CASSPDRAYEQYF. The CDR3 DNA follows: TGCGCCAGCAGCCCTGACAGGGCCTACGAGCAGTACTTC.

V is TRBV6-6 and J is TRBJ2-7; 8 bases line up with TRBD2. This CDR3 spans 14 amino acids. Germline V gives CDR1 MNHNY, CDR2 SVGAGI (reference sequence). The junction had 13 bases not matched to a gene; V was cut back by 8 bases and J by 7 bases. The CDR3 region is CASGPPSGGLEQYF. CDR3 DNA sequence: TGTGCCAGCGGACCCCCGTCGGGAGGGCTTGAGCAGTACTTC.

The chain joins TRBV4-3 to TRBJ1-1, with a weak D call TRBD1 (5 bases). The CDR3 runs 14 residues. Germline CDR1 is LGHNA and CDR2 is YSLEER. Trimming took off 1 base at V and 7 bases at J, with 13 bases between the two ends. CDR3 nucleotides: TGCGCCAGCAGCCAAGGCTTGCGGGACGGTGAAGCTTTCTTT. It specifies CASSQGLRDGEAFF.

The chain recombines TRBV18 with TRBJ1-2; D unresolved. In germline, CDR1 is KGHSH, CDR2 LQKENI. The germline V and J ends were trimmed by 5 bases and 6 bases, with 22 bases remaining between them. This CDR3 has 16 residues. This chain's CDR3 is CASSSGFVRESDGYTF. CDR3 DNA sequence: TGTGCCAGCTCATCAGGATTCGTGAGGGAATCGGATGGCTACACCTTC. The full variable domain, its missing parts supplied by reference TRBV18 and TRBJ1-2, is NAGVMQNPRHLVRRRGQEARLRCSPMKGHSHVYWYRQLPEEGLKFMVYLQKENIIDESGMPKERFSAEFPKEGPSILRIQQVVRGDSAAYFCASSSGFVRESDGYTFGSGTRLTVV.

The V gene is TRBV18, the J gene TRBJ2-5, with a possible D match to TRBD2 (6 bases). The CDR3 extends over 16 amino acids. Germline loops: CDR1 KGHSH, CDR2 LQKENI. V was clipped by 5 bases and J by 3 bases, with 19 bases between them. CDR3 DNA sequence: TGTGCCAGCTCATCTATGCTCGCGGGGCCGAAAGAGACCCAGTACTTC. It translates to CASSSMLAGPKETQYF.

The V and J genes are TRBV7-9 and TRBJ1-1; no reliable D call. The CDR3 loop spans 16 amino acids. The V end lost 1 base, the J end lost 5 bases, and 17 bases lay between the germline ends. Looked up from germline, CDR1 is SEHNR and CDR2 is FQNEAQ (reference sequence). The CDR3 is CASSLDVFLSGTEAFF. The DNA for the CDR3 is TGTGCCAGCAGCTTAGACGTCTTCCTCTCGGGAACTGAAGCTTTCTTT.

The genes are TRBV29-1 and TRBJ2-1, with D maybe TRBD1 (6 bases). The CDR3 loop spans 12 amino acids. V was pared by 5 bases and J by 8 bases, with 13 bases between. Germline V lookup: CDR1 SQVTM, CDR2 ANQGSEA. In nucleotides, the CDR3 is TGCAGCGTTTGGGGGCAGGAGGATGAGCAGTTCTTC. It encodes CSVWGQEDEQFF.

This clone turned up a few times. V and J are TRBV6-1 and TRBJ2-7, with D maybe TRBD2 (5 bases). V dropped 7 bases and J dropped 0 bases, with 13 bases sitting between them. Germline-derived CDR1 and CDR2 are MNHNS and SASEGT. The CDR3 has 14 residues. CDR3 in amino acids: CASTTLGFSYEQYF. In DNA, the CDR3 is TGTGCCAGCACCACACTAGGGTTCTCCTACGAGCAGTACTTC.